This TCR beta chain is from a study of a mutant IDH1 vaccine in newly diagnosed glioma. Study outcomes and limitations: Pseudoprogression seemed unlinked to shifts in top peripheral T cell clonotypes.

A word on this clone: What it recognizes is unknown.

V lost 0 bases and J lost 3; bases outside the gene matches: 9. This CDR3 is 17 amino acids long. Germline lookup yields CDR1 SGHNT and CDR2 YYREEE (reference sequence). Noted time point: week 11, during vaccination. Every vaccination contained 300 ug of the mutant IDH1 20-mer peptide and was paired with topical imiquimod. This table comes from immunoSEQ multiplex PCR, and its TCRdb copy is limited to in-frame clones, with some not included. The table has tens of thousands of clones, roughly 91% seen once. This chain joins TRBV5-4 and TRBJ1-2; 9 bases line up with TRBD1. This specimen consisted of PBMCs, obtained from a glioma patient whose treatment included an IDH1 peptide vaccine. The origin of this receptor is a woman aged 40 to 50 with glioma. CDR3 sequence: CASSLAAGQGRYYGYTF. In DNA form, the CDR3 reads TGTGCCAGCAGCTTGGCCGCGGGACAGGGAAGGTACTATGGCTACACCTTC.